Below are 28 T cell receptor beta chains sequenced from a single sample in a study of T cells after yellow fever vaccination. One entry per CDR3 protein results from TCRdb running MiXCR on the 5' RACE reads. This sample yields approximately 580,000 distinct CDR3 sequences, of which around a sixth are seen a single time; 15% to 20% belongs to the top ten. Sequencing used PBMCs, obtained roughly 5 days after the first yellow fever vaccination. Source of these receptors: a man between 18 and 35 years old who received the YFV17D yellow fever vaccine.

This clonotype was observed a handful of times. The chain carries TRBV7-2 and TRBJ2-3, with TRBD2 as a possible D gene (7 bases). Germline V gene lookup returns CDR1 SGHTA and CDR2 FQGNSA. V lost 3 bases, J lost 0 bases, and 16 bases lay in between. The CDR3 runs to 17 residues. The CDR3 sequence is CASSLPRGRSSTDTQYF. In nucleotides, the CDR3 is TGTGCCAGCAGCTTGCCGCGGGGGCGGTCTAGCACAGATACGCAGTATTTT.

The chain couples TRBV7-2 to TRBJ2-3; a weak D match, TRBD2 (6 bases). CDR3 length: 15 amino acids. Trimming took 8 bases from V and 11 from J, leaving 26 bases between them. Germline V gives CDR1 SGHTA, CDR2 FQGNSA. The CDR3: CASLQGVGYSEGQYF. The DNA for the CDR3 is TGTGCCAGCCTGCAGGGCGTGGGCTACTCGGAGGGGCAGTATTTT.

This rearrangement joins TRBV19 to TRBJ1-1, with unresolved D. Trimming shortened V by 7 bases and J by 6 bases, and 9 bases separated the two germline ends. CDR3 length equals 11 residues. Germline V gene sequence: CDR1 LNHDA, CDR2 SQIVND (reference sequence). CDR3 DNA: TGTGCCAGTACCGCCAACGCTGAAGCTTTCTTT. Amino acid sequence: CASTANAEAFF.

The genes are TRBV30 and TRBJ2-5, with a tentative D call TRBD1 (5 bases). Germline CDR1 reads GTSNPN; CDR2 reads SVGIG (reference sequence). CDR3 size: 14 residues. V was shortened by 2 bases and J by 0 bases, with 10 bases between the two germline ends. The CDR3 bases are TGTGCCTGGAGTAGGGGCGGCAACCAAGAGACCCAGTACTTC. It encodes CAWSRGGNQETQYF.

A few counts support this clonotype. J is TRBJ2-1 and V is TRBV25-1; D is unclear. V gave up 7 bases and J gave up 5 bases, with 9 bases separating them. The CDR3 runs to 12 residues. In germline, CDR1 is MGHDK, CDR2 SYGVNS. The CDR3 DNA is TGTGCCAGCACGGAACGGGACAATGAGCAGTTCTTC. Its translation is CASTERDNEQFF.

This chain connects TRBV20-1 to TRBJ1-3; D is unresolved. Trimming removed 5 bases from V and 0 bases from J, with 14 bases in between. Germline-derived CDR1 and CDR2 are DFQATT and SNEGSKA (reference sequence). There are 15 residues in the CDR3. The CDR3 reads CSASDMANSGNTIYF. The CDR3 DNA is TGCAGTGCTTCCGACATGGCCAACTCTGGAAACACCATATATTTT.

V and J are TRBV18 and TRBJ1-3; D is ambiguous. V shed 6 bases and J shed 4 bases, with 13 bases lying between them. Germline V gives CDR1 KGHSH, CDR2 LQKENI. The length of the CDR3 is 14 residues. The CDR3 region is CASSSGGGGNTIYF. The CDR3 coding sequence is TGTGCCAGCTCTTCGGGAGGCGGGGGAAACACCATATATTTT.

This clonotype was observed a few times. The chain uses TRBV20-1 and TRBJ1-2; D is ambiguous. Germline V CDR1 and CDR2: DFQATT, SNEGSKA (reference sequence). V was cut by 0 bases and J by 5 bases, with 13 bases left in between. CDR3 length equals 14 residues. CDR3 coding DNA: TGCAGTGCTAGAGAGGAGTATCGATTTTATGGCTACACCTTC. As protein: CSAREEYRFYGYTF.

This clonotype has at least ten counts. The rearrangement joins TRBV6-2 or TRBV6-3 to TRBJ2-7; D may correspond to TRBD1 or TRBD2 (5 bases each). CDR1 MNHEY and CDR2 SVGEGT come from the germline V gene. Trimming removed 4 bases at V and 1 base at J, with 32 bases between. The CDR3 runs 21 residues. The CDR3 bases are TGTGCCAGCAGTTGGGATTCGCCTCAGGTTATTTTAGTGGGGGTGTCCTACGAGCAGTACTTC. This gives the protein CASSWDSPQVILVGVSYEQYF.

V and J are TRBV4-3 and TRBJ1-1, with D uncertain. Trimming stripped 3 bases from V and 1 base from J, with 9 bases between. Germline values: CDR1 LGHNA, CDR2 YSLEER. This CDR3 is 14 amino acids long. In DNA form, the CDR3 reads TGCGCCAGCAGCCAGAGTAGACAGAACACTGAAGCTTTCTTT. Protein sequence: CASSQSRQNTEAFF.

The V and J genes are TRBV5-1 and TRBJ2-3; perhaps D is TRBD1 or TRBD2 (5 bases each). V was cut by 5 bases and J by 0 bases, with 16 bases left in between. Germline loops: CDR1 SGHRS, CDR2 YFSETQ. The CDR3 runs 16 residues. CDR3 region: CASRRDGGYSTDTQYF. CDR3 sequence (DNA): TGCGCCAGCAGACGAGATGGGGGATATAGCACAGATACGCAGTATTTT. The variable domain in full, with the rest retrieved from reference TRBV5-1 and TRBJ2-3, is KAGVTQTPRYLIKTRGQQVTLSCSPISGHRSVSWYQQTPGQGLQFLFEYFSETQRNKGNFPGRFSGRQFSNSRSEMNVSTLELGDSALYLCASRRDGGYSTDTQYFGPGTRLTVL.

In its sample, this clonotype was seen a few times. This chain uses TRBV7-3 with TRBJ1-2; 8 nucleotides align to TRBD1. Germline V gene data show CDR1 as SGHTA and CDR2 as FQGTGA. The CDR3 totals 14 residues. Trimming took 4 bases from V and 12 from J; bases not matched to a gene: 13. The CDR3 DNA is TGTGCCAGCAGCTCCGGCGTCCCGGGACAGGCCCACACCTTC. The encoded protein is CASSSGVPGQAHTF.

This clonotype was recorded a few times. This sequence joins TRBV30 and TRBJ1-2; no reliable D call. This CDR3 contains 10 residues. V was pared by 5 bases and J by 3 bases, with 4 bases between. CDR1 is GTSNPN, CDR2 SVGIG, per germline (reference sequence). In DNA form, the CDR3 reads TGTGCCTGGGGGGACTATGGCTACACCTTC. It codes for CAWGDYGYTF.

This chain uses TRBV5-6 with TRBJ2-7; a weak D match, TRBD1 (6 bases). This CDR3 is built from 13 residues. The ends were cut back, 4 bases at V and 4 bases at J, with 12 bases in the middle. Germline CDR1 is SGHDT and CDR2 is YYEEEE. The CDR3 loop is CASSIQGRYEQYV. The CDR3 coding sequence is TGTGCCAGCAGCATACAGGGTCGGTACGAGCAGTACGTC.

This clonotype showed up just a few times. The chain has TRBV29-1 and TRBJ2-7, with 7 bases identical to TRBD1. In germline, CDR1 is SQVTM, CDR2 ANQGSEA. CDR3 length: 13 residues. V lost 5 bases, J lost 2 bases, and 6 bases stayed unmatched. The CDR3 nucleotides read TGCAGCGTTCGATACAGGGGCGCCTACGAGCAGTACTTC. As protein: CSVRYRGAYEQYF.

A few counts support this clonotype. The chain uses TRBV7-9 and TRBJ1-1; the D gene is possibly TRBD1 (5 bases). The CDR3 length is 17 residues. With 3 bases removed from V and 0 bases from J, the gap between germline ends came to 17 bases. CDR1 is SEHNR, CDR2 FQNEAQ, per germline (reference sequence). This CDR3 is CASSFFSNLQVNTEAFF. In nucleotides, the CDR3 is TGTGCCAGCAGCTTCTTTAGCAACCTACAGGTGAACACTGAAGCTTTCTTT. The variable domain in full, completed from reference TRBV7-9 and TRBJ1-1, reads DTGVSQNPRHKITKRGQNVTFRCDPISEHNRLYWYRQTLGQGPEFLTYFQNEAQLEKSRLLSDRFSAERPKGSFSTLEIQRTEQGDSAMYLCASSFFSNLQVNTEAFFGQGTRLTVV.

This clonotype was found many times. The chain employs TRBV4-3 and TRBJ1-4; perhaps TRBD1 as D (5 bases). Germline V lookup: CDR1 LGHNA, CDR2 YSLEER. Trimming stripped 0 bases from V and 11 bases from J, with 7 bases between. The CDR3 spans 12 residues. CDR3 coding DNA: TGCGCCAGCAGCCAAGACAGGGAGAAACTGTTTTTT. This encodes CASSQDREKLFF.

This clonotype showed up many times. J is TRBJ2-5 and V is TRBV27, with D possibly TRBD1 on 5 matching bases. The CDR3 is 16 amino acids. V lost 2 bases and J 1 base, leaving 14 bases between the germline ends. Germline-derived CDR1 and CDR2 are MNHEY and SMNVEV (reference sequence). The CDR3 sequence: CASSLHFPGFQETQYF. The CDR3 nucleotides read TGTGCCAGCAGTTTACACTTCCCAGGGTTCCAAGAGACCCAGTACTTC.

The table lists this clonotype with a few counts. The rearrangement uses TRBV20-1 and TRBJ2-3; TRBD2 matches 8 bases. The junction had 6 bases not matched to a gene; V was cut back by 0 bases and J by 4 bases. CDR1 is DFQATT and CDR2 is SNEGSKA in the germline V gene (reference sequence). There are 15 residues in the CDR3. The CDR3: CSARDPRGGSDTQYF. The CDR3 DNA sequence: TGCAGTGCTAGAGATCCCCGCGGGGGGTCAGATACGCAGTATTTT.

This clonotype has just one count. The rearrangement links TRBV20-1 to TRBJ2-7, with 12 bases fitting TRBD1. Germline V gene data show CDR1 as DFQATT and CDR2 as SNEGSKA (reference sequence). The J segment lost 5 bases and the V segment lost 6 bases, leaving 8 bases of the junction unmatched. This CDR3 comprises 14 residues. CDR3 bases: TGCAGTGCCCGGGACAGGGGGCGATCGGACGAGCAGTACTTC. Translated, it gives CSARDRGRSDEQYF.

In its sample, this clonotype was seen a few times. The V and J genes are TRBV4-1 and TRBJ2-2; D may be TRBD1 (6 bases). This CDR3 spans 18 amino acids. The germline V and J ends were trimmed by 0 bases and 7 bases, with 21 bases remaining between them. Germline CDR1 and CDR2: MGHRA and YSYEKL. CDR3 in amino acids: CASSQDRDTALLYGELFF. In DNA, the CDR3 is TGCGCCAGCAGCCAAGATAGGGACACCGCACTTCTTTACGGGGAGCTGTTTTTT.

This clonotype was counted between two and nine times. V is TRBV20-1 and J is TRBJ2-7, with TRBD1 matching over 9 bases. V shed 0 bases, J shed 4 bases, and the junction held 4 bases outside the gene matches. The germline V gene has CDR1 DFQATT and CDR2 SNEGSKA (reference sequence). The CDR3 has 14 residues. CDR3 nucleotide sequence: TGCAGTGCTAGAGAGGGGACAGGGAAATACGAGCAGTACGTC. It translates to CSAREGTGKYEQYV.

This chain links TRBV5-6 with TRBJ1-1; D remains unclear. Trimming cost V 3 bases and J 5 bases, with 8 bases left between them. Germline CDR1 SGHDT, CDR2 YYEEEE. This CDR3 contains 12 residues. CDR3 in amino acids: CASSSRWTEAFF. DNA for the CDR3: TGTGCCAGCAGCTCGCGGTGGACTGAAGCTTTCTTT.

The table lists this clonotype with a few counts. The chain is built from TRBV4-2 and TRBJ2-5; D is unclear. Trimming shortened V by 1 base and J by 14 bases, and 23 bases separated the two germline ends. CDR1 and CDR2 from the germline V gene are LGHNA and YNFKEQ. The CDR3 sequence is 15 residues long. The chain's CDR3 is CASSQGVSEDAPPYF. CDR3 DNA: TGTGCCAGCAGCCAAGGAGTTTCTGAGGACGCCCCCCCTTACTTC.

The CDR3, as DNA: TGTGCCAGCTCACCACCGGGCCACAATGAGCAGTTCTTC. Encoded protein: CASSPPGHNEQFF. The chain links TRBV18 to TRBJ2-1; no firm D call. Deletions cut 0 bases from V and 5 bases from J, with 5 bases between. Germline assignment: CDR1 KGHSH and CDR2 LQKENI. This CDR3 is built from 13 residues.

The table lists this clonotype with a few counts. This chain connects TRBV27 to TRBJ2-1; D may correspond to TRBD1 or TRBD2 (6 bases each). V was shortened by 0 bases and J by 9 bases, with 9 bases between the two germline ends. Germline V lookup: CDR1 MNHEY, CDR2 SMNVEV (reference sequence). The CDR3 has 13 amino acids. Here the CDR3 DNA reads TGTGCCAGCAGTTTATCTAGGGGGGCTGAGCAGTTCTTC. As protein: CASSLSRGAEQFF.

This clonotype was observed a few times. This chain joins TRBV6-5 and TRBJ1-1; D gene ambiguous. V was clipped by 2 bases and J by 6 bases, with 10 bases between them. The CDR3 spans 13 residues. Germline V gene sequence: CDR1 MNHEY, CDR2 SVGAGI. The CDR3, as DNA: TGTGCCAGCAGTTACCCAGGAACTTCTGAAGCTTTCTTT. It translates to CASSYPGTSEAFF.

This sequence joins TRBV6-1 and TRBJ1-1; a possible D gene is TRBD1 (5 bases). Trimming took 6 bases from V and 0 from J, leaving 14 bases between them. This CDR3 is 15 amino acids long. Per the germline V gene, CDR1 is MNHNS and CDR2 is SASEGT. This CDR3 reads CASSPPRGLNTEAFF. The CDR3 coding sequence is TGTGCCAGCAGCCCCCCAAGGGGATTGAACACTGAAGCTTTCTTT.